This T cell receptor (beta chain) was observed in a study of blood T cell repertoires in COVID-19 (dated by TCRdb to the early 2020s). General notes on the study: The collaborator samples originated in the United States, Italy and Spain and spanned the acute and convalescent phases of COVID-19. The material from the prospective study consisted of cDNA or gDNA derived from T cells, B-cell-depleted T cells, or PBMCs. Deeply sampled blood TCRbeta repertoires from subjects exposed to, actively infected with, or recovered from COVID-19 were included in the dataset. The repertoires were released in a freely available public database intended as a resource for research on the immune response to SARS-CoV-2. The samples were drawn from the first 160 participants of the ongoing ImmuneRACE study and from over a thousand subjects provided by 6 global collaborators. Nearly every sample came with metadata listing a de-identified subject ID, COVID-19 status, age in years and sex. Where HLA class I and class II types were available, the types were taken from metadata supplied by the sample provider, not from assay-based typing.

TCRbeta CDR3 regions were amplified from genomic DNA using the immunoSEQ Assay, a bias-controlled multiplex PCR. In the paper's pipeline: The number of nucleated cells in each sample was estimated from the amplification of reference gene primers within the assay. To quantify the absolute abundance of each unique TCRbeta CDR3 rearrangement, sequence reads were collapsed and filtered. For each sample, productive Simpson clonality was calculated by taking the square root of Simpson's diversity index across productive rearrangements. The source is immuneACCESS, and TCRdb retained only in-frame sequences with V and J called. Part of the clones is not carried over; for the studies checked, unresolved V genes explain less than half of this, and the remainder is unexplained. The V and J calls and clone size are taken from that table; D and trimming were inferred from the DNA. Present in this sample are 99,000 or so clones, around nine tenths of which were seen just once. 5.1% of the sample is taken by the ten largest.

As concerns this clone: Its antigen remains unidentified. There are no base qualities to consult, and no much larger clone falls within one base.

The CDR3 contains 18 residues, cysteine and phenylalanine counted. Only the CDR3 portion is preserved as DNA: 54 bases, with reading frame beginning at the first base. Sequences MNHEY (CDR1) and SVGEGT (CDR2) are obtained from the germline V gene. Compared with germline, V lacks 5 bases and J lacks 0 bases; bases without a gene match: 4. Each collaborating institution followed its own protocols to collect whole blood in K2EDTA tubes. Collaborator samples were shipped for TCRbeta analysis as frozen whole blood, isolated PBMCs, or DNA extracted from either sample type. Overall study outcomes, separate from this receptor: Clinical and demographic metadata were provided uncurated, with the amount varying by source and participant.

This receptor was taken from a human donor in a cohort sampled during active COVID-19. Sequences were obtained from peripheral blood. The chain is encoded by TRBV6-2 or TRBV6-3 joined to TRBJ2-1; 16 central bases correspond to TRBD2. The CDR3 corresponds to CASSKGLAGGFSYNEQFF. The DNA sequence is TGTGCCAGCAGTAAGGGACTAGCGGGGGGGTTCTCCTACAATGAGCAGTTCTTC.